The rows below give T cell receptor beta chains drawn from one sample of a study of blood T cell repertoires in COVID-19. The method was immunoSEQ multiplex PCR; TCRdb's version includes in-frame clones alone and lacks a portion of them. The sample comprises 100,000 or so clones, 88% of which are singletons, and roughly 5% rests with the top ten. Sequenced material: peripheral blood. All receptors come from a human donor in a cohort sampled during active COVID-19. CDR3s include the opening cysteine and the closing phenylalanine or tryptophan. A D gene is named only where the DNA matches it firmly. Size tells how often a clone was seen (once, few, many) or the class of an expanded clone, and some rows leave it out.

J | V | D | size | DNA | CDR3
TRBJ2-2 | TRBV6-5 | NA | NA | TGTGCCATTAACAGGGTTACCGGGGAGCTGTTTTTT | CAINRVTGELFF
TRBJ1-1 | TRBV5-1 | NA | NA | TGCGCCAGCAGCGGTTGGTCGGGGTTTGGCACTGAAGCTTTCTTT | CASSGWSGFGTEAFF
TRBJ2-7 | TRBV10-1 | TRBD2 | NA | TGCGCCAGCAGTGAGTCGGGTAGCGGGAGATACGATTACGAGCAGTACTTC | CASSESGSGRYDYEQYF
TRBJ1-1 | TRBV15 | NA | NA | TGTGCCACCAGCAGAGATCTCCCGATAGGGGATTTGAACACTGAAGCTTTCTTT | CATSRDLPIGDLNTEAFF
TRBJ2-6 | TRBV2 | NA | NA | TGTGCCAGCAGTGTCGGTTTCTCTGGGGCCAACGTCCTGACTTTC | CASSVGFSGANVLTF
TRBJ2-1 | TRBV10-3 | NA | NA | TGTGCCATCAGTATGACAGGATCTGAGCAGTTCTTC | CAISMTGSEQFF
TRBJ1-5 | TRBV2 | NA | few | TGTGCCAGCAGTGAAGGTAGGGGGAGGCCCCAGCATTTT | CASSEGRGRPQHF
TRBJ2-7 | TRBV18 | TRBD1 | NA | TGTGCCAGCTCTTCCAGCACAGGGGGCTACGAGCAGTACTTC | CASSSSTGGYEQYF
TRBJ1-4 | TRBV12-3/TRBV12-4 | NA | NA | TGTGCCAGCAGTTTAGCCCAGGGCGGAAAACTGTTTTTT | CASSLAQGGKLFF
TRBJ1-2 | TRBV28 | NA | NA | TGTGCCAGCAGTCCGGTTAACTATGGCTACACCTTC | CASSPVNYGYTF
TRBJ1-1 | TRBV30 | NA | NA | TGTGCCTGGGCGGGCAGGGGTACCACTGAAGCTTTCTTT | CAWAGRGTTEAFF
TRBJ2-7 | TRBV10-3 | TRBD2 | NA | TGTGCCATCAGACCAGCGGGAGGTTCCTACGAGCAGTACTTC | CAIRPAGGSYEQYF
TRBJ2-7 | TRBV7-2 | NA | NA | TGTGCCAGCAGCGCCCGACAGGATGAGGGCTTAAGGCAGTACTTC | CASSARQDEGLRQYF
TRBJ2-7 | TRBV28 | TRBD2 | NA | TGTGCCAGCAGTCCCGGGGGGGCAGGGTCCTACGAGCAGTACTTC | CASSPGGAGSYEQYF
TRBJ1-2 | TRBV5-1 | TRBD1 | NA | TGCGCCAGCAGCTTGGGGCAGGGGGCTAACTATGGCTACACCTTC | CASSLGQGANYGYTF
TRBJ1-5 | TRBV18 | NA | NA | TGTGCCAGCTCTCTCGGTCTGGGCAATCAGCCCCAGCATTTT | CASSLGLGNQPQHF
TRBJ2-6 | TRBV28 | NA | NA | TGTGCCACGGGACTCAGCTCTGGGGCCAACGTCCTGACTTTC | CATGLSSGANVLTF
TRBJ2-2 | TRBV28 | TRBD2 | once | TGTGCCAGCAGTTCAGCGGGAGAGAACACCGGGGAGCTGTTTTTT | CASSSAGENTGELFF
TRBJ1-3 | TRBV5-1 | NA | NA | TGCGCCAGCAGATCCGACAGGCAGAGCTCTGGAAACACCATATATTTT | CASRSDRQSSGNTIYF
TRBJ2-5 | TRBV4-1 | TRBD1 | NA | TGCGCCAGCAGCCCCCGGACAGGGGGCGAGACCCAGTACTTC | CASSPRTGGETQYF
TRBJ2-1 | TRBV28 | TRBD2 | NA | TGTGCCAGCAGTTTCGGGAGGGCCATTGAGCAGTTCTTC | CASSFGRAIEQFF
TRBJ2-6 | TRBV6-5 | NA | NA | TGTGCCAGCAATCCTGGAGGGGTCGGGGCCAACGTCCTGACTTTC | CASNPGGVGANVLTF
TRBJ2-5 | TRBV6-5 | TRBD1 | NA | TGTGCCAGCAGCCCCGGACAGGGTCTGAAAGAGACCCAGTACTTC | CASSPGQGLKETQYF
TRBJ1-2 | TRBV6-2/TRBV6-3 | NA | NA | TGTGCCAGCAGTATCTACAGGGTAGGCTACACCTTC | CASSIYRVGYTF
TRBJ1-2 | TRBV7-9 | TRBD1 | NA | TGTGCCAGCAGCCTACAGGGGGTATCGAGCTATGGCTACACCTTC | CASSLQGVSSYGYTF